This passage covers 8 T cell receptor beta chains from one sample sequenced in a study of post-analysis software for immune sequencing data. Study-level results: Among five TRBV segments more frequent in patients than controls were TRBV5-6, TRBV5-1 and TRBV20-1.

No antigens are known for them. The library was made from cDNA and included unique molecular identifiers. Using its own MiXCR run on the PCR reads, TCRdb lists one record per CDR3 protein. The sample includes hundreds of thousands of distinct CDR3 sequences, roughly 50% of them seen just once. Sequencing used blood. Receptors originate from a girl aged 5-17 years with multiple sclerosis.

The chain uses TRBV20-1 and TRBJ2-1; tentative D call: TRBD2 (6 bases). The ends were cut back, 1 base at V and 7 bases at J, with 11 bases in the middle. The CDR3 runs to 13 residues. CDR1 and CDR2 from the germline V gene are DFQATT and SNEGSKA (reference sequence). The CDR3 DNA follows: TGCAGTGCTAGAGGACGGACTAAAAATGAGCAGTTCTTC. Amino acids: CSARGRTKNEQFF.

The chain recombines TRBV28 with TRBJ2-5, with 15 bases aligning to TRBD2. Per the germline V gene, CDR1 is MDHEN and CDR2 is SYDVKM. The CDR3 loop spans 19 amino acids. The V and J ends lost 6 bases and 5 bases, in that order; junction bases with no gene match: 16. CDR3 in amino acids: CASRHSGGLAGGIGETQYF. The CDR3 coding sequence is TGTGCCAGCAGACACTCTGGGGGACTAGCGGGGGGAATTGGGGAGACCCAGTACTTC.

The rearrangement uses TRBV28 and TRBJ2-3; D is possibly TRBD2 (6 bases). The CDR3 is 12 amino acids. Germline V gives CDR1 MDHEN, CDR2 SYDVKM. Trimming cost V 6 bases and J 9 bases, with 13 bases left between them. CDR3 nucleotides: TGTGCCAGCAGGCCGCGGGGAGACACGCAGTATTTT. Protein: CASRPRGDTQYF.

This clonotype was detected only a few times. V is TRBV29-1 and J is TRBJ2-7; D is ambiguous. Germline V gives CDR1 SQVTM, CDR2 ANQGSEA. V was shortened by 1 base and J by 3 bases, with 10 bases between the two germline ends. The CDR3 sequence is 13 residues long. The CDR3 protein is CSVEGPGFYEQYF. In DNA, the CDR3 is TGCAGCGTTGAAGGCCCTGGGTTCTACGAGCAGTACTTC.

The chain links TRBV6-6 to TRBJ1-2; TRBD1 matches at 8 bases. V lost 6 bases to trimming and J lost 7 bases; unmatched junction nucleotides: 10. CDR1 is MNHNY and CDR2 is SVGAGI in the germline V gene (reference sequence). The CDR3 runs 14 residues. CDR3 coding DNA: TGTGCCAGCAGATCCCAGGGGGCGCCGTCTGGCTACACCTTC. Protein sequence: CASRSQGAPSGYTF.

There are a few counts of this clonotype. This chain connects TRBV5-1 to TRBJ2-7; D may be TRBD1 (5 bases). CDR1 is SGHRS and CDR2 is YFSETQ in the germline V gene. V was cut by 6 bases and J by 1 base, with 8 bases left in between. The CDR3 length is 12 residues. The CDR3 DNA reads TGCGCCAGCACCGACAGTTCCTACGAGCAGTACTTC. Translating gives CASTDSSYEQYF.

The chain joins TRBV2 to TRBJ2-7; the D is unclear. CDR1 SNHLY and CDR2 FYNNEI come from the germline V gene. This CDR3 region has 11 residues. Trimming removed 6 bases at V and 4 bases at J, with 7 bases between. The CDR3 DNA follows: TGTGCCAGCAGGATAGGGTACGAGCAGTACTTC. Protein sequence: CASRIGYEQYF. The whole variable domain, remainder taken from reference TRBV2 and TRBJ2-7, is EPEVTQTPSHQVTQMGQEVILRCVPISNHLYFYWYRQILGQKVEFLVSFYNNEISEKSEIFDDQFSVERPDGSNFTLKIRSTKLEDSAMYFCASRIGYEQYFGPGTRLTVT.

V and J are TRBV6-5 and TRBJ2-7, with D possibly matching TRBD1 (7 bases). V was trimmed by 6 bases and J by 2 bases, leaving 14 bases between them. CDR3 length: 14 amino acids. Germline CDR1 and CDR2: MNHEY and SVGAGI. Here the CDR3 reads CASSWTGGAYEQYF. Here the CDR3 DNA reads TGTGCCAGCAGCTGGACAGGAGGGGCCTACGAGCAGTACTTC.